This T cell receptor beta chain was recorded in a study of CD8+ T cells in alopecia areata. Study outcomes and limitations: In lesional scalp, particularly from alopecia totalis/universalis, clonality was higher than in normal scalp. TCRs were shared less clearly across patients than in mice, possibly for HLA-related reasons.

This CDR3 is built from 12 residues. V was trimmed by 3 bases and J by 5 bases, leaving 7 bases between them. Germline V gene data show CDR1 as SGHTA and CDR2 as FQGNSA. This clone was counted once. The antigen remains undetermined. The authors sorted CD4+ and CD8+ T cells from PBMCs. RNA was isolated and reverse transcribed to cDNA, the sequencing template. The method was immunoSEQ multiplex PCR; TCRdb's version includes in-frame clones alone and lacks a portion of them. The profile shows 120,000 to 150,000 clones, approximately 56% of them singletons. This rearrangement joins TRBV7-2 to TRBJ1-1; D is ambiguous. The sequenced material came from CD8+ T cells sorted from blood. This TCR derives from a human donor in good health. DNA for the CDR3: TGTGCCAGCAGCTTTCTTGGGACTGAAGCTTTCTTT. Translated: CASSFLGTEAFF.